This T cell receptor beta chain was profiled in a study of cytomegalovirus exposure and HLA in healthy donors. Trimming cost V 0 bases and J 4 bases, with 13 bases left between them. The germline gives CDR1 PRHDT, CDR2 FYEKMQ (reference sequence). CDR3 length equals 15 residues. General observations from the study: The HLA-A and HLA-B alleles of most subjects were reportedly predicted accurately from TCR beta sequences.

Researchers ran the PCR with 60 Vbeta and 13 Jbeta primers. Using immunoSEQ multiplex PCR, the repertoire was profiled, and TCRdb retains in-frame clones only, with some absent. Of about 120,000 clones detected, 79% appear once; the ten largest clones hold 5% to 8%. A word on this clone: Its antigen remains unknown.

The receptor's source is a man in his thirties or forties in good health and CMV-seropositive. The chain uses TRBV13 and TRBJ2-7; D ambiguous. Sequencing input: PBMCs. The CDR3 DNA reads as TGTGCCAGCAGCTTAGGACAGCTAAACCAATACGAGCAGTACTTC. It specifies CASSLGQLNQYEQYF.